These 5 T cell receptor beta chains were all obtained from the same sample, sequenced in a study of shared clonotypes between healthy human individuals. The protocol was immunoSEQ multiplex PCR, while the TCRdb copy is restricted to in-frame clones and leaves out a portion. The table has approximately 510,000 clones, 60% to 85% seen once. The sample taken for sequencing was PBMCs. Receptor source: a woman between 40 and 50 years old in good health. Some clones in this sample may be carry-over from other donors' samples.

The J gene is TRBJ2-5, the V gene TRBV14; TRBD1 aligns across 7 bases. CDR3 size: 15 residues. V trimming: 3 bases; J trimming: 2 bases; junction bases outside the gene matches: 6. CDR1 is SGHDN, CDR2 FVKESK, per germline. CDR3 DNA sequence: TGTGCCAGCAGCCACTTTTGGGACAGACAAGAGACCCAGTACTTC. Protein sequence: CASSHFWDRQETQYF.

The V call is TRBV5-1, the J call TRBJ2-7; 7 bases agree with TRBD2. Trimming at V came to 4 bases and at J to 0 bases, leaving 13 bases not matched to a gene. CDR1 and CDR2 (germline): SGHRS, YFSETQ. This CDR3 region has 17 residues. The CDR3 DNA sequence: TGCGCCAGCAGCCCCTCAATAGCTAGCGGCTACTCCTACGAGCAGTACTTC. Amino acids: CASSPSIASGYSYEQYF. The full variable domain, rest sourced from reference TRBV5-1 and TRBJ2-7, is KAGVTQTPRYLIKTRGQQVTLSCSPISGHRSVSWYQQTPGQGLQFLFEYFSETQRNKGNFPGRFSGRQFSNSRSEMNVSTLELGDSALYLCASSPSIASGYSYEQYFGPGTRLTVT.

The chain couples TRBV7-7 to TRBJ2-2; maybe TRBD2 (5 bases). Germline-derived CDR1 and CDR2 are SSHAT and FNYEAQ (reference sequence). This CDR3 has 15 amino acids. Trimming cost V 1 base and J 1 base, with 7 bases left between them. The CDR3 DNA follows: TGTGCCAGCAGCTTAGGGACTGGGAACACCGGGGAGCTGTTTTTT. Its translation is CASSLGTGNTGELFF. The full variable domain, completed using reference TRBV7-7 and TRBJ2-2, is GAGVSQSPRYKVTKRGQDVTLRCDPISSHATLYWYQQALGQGPEFLTYFNYEAQPDKSGLPSDRFSAERPEGSISTLTIQRTEQRDSAMYRCASSLGTGNTGELFFGEGSRLTVL.

Turning to this clone: The sample holds other DNA sequences that translate to the same CDR3. The chain joins TRBV9 to TRBJ2-2, with 10 bases lining up with TRBD2. V was clipped by 1 base and J by 5 bases; unmatched bases: 2. CDR3 length: 15 amino acids. In germline, CDR1 is SGDLS, CDR2 YYNGEE. CDR3 region: CASSVTSGNTGELFF. CDR3 in DNA: TGTGCCAGCAGCGTAACTAGCGGGAATACCGGGGAGCTGTTTTTT.

This rearrangement joins TRBV7-9 to TRBJ2-3; a possible D gene is TRBD1 (5 bases). The germline V and J ends were trimmed by 5 bases and 6 bases, with 15 bases remaining between them. Germline V lookup: CDR1 SEHNR, CDR2 FQNEAQ (reference sequence). The CDR3 is made up of 14 amino acids. DNA of the CDR3: TGTGCCAGCAGCCCATGGCAGGGTGAGGATACGCAGTATTTT. Protein: CASSPWQGEDTQYF.